These 25 T cell receptor beta chains were sequenced from one sample in a study of pediatric ulcerative colitis. The data were produced by immunoSEQ multiplex PCR, yet TCRdb's version contains in-frame clones alone and is incomplete. The sample lists roughly 45,000 clones, roughly 79% occurring once. During colonoscopy, one to two rectal pinch biopsies were collected. The sample comprised gut tissue. The receptors were sampled from a girl aged 5-17 years with moderate ulcerative colitis.

V and J are TRBV6-5 and TRBJ1-2, with D hard to call. The germline CDR1 and CDR2 sequences are MNHEY and SVGAGI. Trimming removed 4 bases from V and 3 bases from J, with 12 bases in between. CDR3 length equals 14 residues. DNA for the CDR3: TGTGCCAGCAGTTTACGTCTGGGCCACTATGGCTACACCTTC. It is translated as CASSLRLGHYGYTF.

This chain uses TRBV18 with TRBJ2-5; the D is unclear. The germline V and J ends were trimmed by 2 bases and 5 bases, with 9 bases remaining between them. CDR1 is KGHSH and CDR2 is LQKENI in the germline V gene. This CDR3 spans 13 amino acids. In nucleotides, the CDR3 is TGTGCCAGCTCACCAGGAGTTGGGGAGACCCAGTACTTC. Translating gives CASSPGVGETQYF.

This clone was found a few times. The rearrangement uses TRBV19 and TRBJ2-1; TRBD2 matches 13 bases. This CDR3 comprises 16 residues. The V gene end was trimmed by 3 bases and the J gene end by 14 bases; junction bases not matched to a gene: 13. The germline V gene encodes CDR1 LNHDA and CDR2 SQIVND (reference sequence). The CDR3, as DNA: TGTGCCAGTAGTATCACTAGCGGGAGGGCCAACGCAAAGAAGTTCTTC. Encoded protein: CASSITSGRANAKKFF.

The rearrangement uses TRBV7-6 and TRBJ2-1; D is tentatively TRBD1 or TRBD2 (5 bases each). Germline CDR1 and CDR2: SGHVS and FNYEAQ. V dropped 5 bases and J dropped 5 bases, with 22 bases sitting between them. The CDR3 sequence is 17 residues long. Here the CDR3 reads CASSHLRVGDADNEQFF. The CDR3 DNA reads as TGTGCCAGCAGCCACTTACGGGTGGGGGATGCGGACAATGAGCAGTTCTTC. The full variable domain, completed using reference TRBV7-6 and TRBJ2-1, is GAGVSQSPRYKVTKRGQDVALRCDPISGHVSLYWYRQALGQGPEFLTYFNYEAQQDKSGLPNDRFSAERPEGSISTLTIQRTEQRDSAMYRCASSHLRVGDADNEQFFGPGTRLTVL.

This clone was detected only a few times. The V gene is TRBV2, the J gene TRBJ2-2, with D perhaps TRBD1 (6 bases). The germline CDR1 and CDR2 sequences are SNHLY and FYNNEI. The CDR3 length is 12 residues. Trimming cost V 10 bases and J 7 bases, with 13 bases left between them. The CDR3 DNA is TGTGCCACCAGGGGCATGGGCGGGGAGCTGTTTTTT. Its translation: CATRGMGGELFF.

V usage is TRBV19 and J usage is TRBJ1-2; tentative D call: TRBD1 (5 bases). Trimming took 4 bases from V and 0 from J, leaving 12 bases between them. Germline CDR1 reads LNHDA; CDR2 reads SQIVND (reference sequence). The CDR3 runs 15 residues. The CDR3 DNA follows: TGTGCCAGTAGTACCTCCGCGGGGGCTAACTATGGCTACACCTTC. Translation: CASSTSAGANYGYTF.

The CDR3 DNA sequence: TGTGCCAGCAGCTTAGCCGTTCTAGGGGACACAGATACGCAGTATTTT. It codes for CASSLAVLGDTDTQYF. The chain is built from TRBV7-9 and TRBJ2-3; a possible D gene is TRBD1 (5 bases). CDR3 length: 16 residues. V lost 0 bases, J lost 2 bases, and 12 bases lay in between. The germline V gene has CDR1 SEHNR and CDR2 FQNEAQ (reference sequence).

V and J are TRBV6-1 and TRBJ1-6; D gene unclear. The V end lost 3 bases, the J end lost 6 bases, and 12 bases lay between the germline ends. Looked up from germline, CDR1 is MNHNS and CDR2 is SASEGT. The CDR3 contains 15 residues. The CDR3 loop reads CASSDLGQINSPLHF. The CDR3 DNA sequence: TGTGCCAGCAGTGACCTCGGGCAAATTAATTCACCCCTCCACTTT.

This chain links TRBV5-4 with TRBJ2-1, with TRBD1 identical over 7 bases. The germline V gene has CDR1 SGHNT and CDR2 YYREEE (reference sequence). The CDR3 spans 16 residues. The trim removed 5 bases at V and 1 base at J, leaving 9 bases unmatched. CDR3 nucleotides: TGTGCCAGCAGTAAGAATCTGGGACAGTCCTACAATGAGCAGTTCTTC. Residues: CASSKNLGQSYNEQFF.

The chain couples TRBV28 to TRBJ1-1; D uncertain. The CDR3 spans 12 residues. The germline V gene encodes CDR1 MDHEN and CDR2 SYDVKM. The ends were cut back, 5 bases at V and 1 base at J, with 5 bases in the middle. CDR3 region: CASSGPNTEAFF. The DNA of the CDR3 is TGTGCCAGCAGTGGACCGAACACTGAAGCTTTCTTT.

V and J are TRBV5-1 and TRBJ2-2; 9 nucleotides match TRBD1. The CDR3 is 16 residues long. In germline, CDR1 is SGHRS, CDR2 YFSETQ. V was clipped by 0 bases and J by 4 bases; unmatched bases: 4. For the CDR3, the DNA is TGCGCCAGCAGCTTGGATGGGACAGGGAGCACCGGGGAGCTGTTTTTT. Its protein product is CASSLDGTGSTGELFF.

The chain recombines TRBV11-3 with TRBJ2-1; the D gene is possibly TRBD2 (5 bases). The V gene lost 1 base and the J gene lost 7 bases, with 17 bases spanning the gap. Germline V gene lookup returns CDR1 SGHNT and CDR2 YENEEA. CDR3 size: 16 residues. The CDR3 DNA reads as TGTGCCAGCAGCTTAGGAGTCATGGGCTCGGGGAATGAGCAGTTCTTC. Translating gives CASSLGVMGSGNEQFF.

CDR3: CASSDPNRGGQPQHF. CDR3 nucleotide sequence: TGTGCCAGCAGCGATCCTAACAGGGGGGGTCAGCCCCAGCATTTT. The chain links TRBV7-2 to TRBJ1-5, with 8 bases fitting TRBD1. The junction had 9 bases not matched to a gene; V was cut back by 5 bases and J by 6 bases. Germline CDR1 and CDR2: SGHTA and FQGNSA. The CDR3 has 15 residues.

The V and J genes are TRBV2 and TRBJ1-5; D gene uncertain. From germline, CDR1 is SNHLY and CDR2 FYNNEI. The CDR3 is made up of 12 amino acids. V lost 6 bases, J lost 5 bases, and 8 bases lay in between. As DNA, the CDR3 is TGTGCCAGCAGCGACGGGTATCAGCCCCAGCATTTT. This gives the protein CASSDGYQPQHF. The whole variable domain, remainder taken from reference TRBV2 and TRBJ1-5, is EPEVTQTPSHQVTQMGQEVILRCVPISNHLYFYWYRQILGQKVEFLVSFYNNEISEKSEIFDDQFSVERPDGSNFTLKIRSTKLEDSAMYFCASSDGYQPQHFGDGTRLSIL.

This clone appeared once. The chain couples TRBV7-2 to TRBJ1-5; D gene uncertain. Trimming removed 1 base at V and 4 bases at J, with 8 bases between. Germline-derived CDR1 and CDR2 are SGHTA and FQGNSA. The CDR3 is 14 residues long. CDR3 sequence: CASSLDGKNQPQHF. In nucleotides, the CDR3 is TGTGCCAGCAGCTTAGATGGCAAAAATCAGCCCCAGCATTTT. The full variable domain, rest sourced from reference TRBV7-2 and TRBJ1-5, is GAGVSQSPSNKVTEKGKDVELRCDPISGHTALYWYRQSLGQGLEFLIYFQGNSAPDKSGLPSDRFSAERTGGSVSTLTIQRTQQEDSAVYLCASSLDGKNQPQHFGDGTRLSIL.

The J gene is TRBJ2-5, the V gene TRBV5-6; D call uncertain. The CDR3 is 14 amino acids. V was pared by 2 bases and J by 1 base, with 9 bases between. Germline lookup yields CDR1 SGHDT and CDR2 YYEEEE. CDR3 DNA: TGTGCCAGCAGCTTCGGCCAGGCCCAAGAGACCCAGTACTTC. Its translation: CASSFGQAQETQYF.

The CDR3 loop reads CASSFTLAGTFGEQYF. The CDR3 DNA reads TGTGCCAGCAGTTTCACTCTAGCGGGAACTTTCGGCGAGCAGTACTTC. The chain uses TRBV28 and TRBJ2-7, with 9 bases matching TRBD2. This CDR3 contains 16 residues. The J segment lost 6 bases and the V segment lost 3 bases, leaving 12 bases of the junction unmatched. CDR1 MDHEN and CDR2 SYDVKM come from the germline V gene.

The CDR3: CASSQDPGQANTGELFF. CDR3 bases: TGCGCCAGCAGCCAAGATCCGGGACAGGCGAACACCGGGGAGCTGTTTTTT. The chain combines TRBV4-1 with TRBJ2-2, with TRBD1 identical over 8 bases. With V trimmed by 0 bases and J by 0 bases, 3 bases remained unmatched. CDR3 size: 17 residues. Germline V lookup: CDR1 MGHRA, CDR2 YSYEKL.

This chain links TRBV13 with TRBJ1-3, with D tentatively TRBD1 (6 bases). This CDR3 has 15 residues. The V end was cut by 1 base, the J end by 2 bases, with 9 bases between. Looked up from germline, CDR1 is PRHDT and CDR2 is FYEKMQ (reference sequence). The CDR3 is CASSLEGDPGNTIYF. CDR3 sequence (DNA): TGTGCCAGCAGCTTAGAGGGGGACCCTGGAAACACCATATATTTT.

V and J are TRBV19 and TRBJ2-1; 7 bases match TRBD2. This CDR3 is built from 16 residues. J was trimmed by 2 bases and V by 7 bases; bases with no gene match: 11. Germline-derived CDR1 and CDR2 are LNHDA and SQIVND (reference sequence). CDR3 nucleotides: TGTGCCAGTAAAAAAACCCTAGCGGTACCCTACAATGAGCAGTTCTTC. Its protein product is CASKKTLAVPYNEQFF.

CDR3 sequence reads: CASRRGGQYEQYF. The CDR3 nucleotides are TGTGCCAGCAGACGGGGCGGACAATACGAGCAGTACTTC. V is TRBV28 and J is TRBJ2-7; D tentatively fits TRBD1 or TRBD2 (5 bases each). Trimming took off 6 bases at V and 4 bases at J, with 13 bases between the two ends. The CDR3 contains 13 residues. CDR1 is MDHEN and CDR2 is SYDVKM in the germline V gene.

The rearrangement links TRBV6-5 to TRBJ1-2; D call uncertain. Germline V gives CDR1 MNHEY, CDR2 SVGAGI. The CDR3 length is 14 residues. Between the trimmed V and J ends, which lost 2 bases and 0 bases, there was a span of 7 bases. CDR3 sequence (DNA): TGTGCCAGCAGTTACGGAGCCTCTAACTATGGCTACACCTTC. Protein product: CASSYGASNYGYTF.

The J gene is TRBJ2-7, the V gene TRBV7-9, with D tentatively TRBD1 (7 bases). This CDR3 is built from 19 residues. Germline V gene sequence: CDR1 SEHNR, CDR2 FQNEAQ (reference sequence). The V and J ends lost 0 bases and 3 bases respectively, with 24 bases between them. The DNA of the CDR3 is TGTGCCAGCAGCTTAGCTGTGGGGGGTACGTTGGGACAGTTCTACGAGCAGTACTTC. This encodes CASSLAVGGTLGQFYEQYF.

The genes are TRBV19 and TRBJ2-3; possible D gene TRBD2, 5 bases. The CDR3 covers 16 residues. Germline CDR1 is LNHDA and CDR2 is SQIVND (reference sequence). Trimming cost V 6 bases and J 2 bases, with 18 bases left between them. CDR3 protein: CASSDLGLLATDTQYF. The CDR3 DNA follows: TGTGCCAGTAGCGACCTCGGACTGCTCGCCACAGATACGCAGTATTTT.

The rearrangement uses TRBV7-9 and TRBJ2-3; TRBD2 is a possible D gene (6 bases). The CDR3 is 16 residues long. Between the trimmed V and J ends, which lost 5 bases and 0 bases, there was a span of 15 bases. The germline V gene encodes CDR1 SEHNR and CDR2 FQNEAQ (reference sequence). The CDR3 sequence is CASSLGGSFSTDTQYF. CDR3 DNA: TGTGCCAGCAGCCTCGGAGGGAGCTTCAGCACAGATACGCAGTATTTT. The variable domain in full, with the rest retrieved from reference TRBV7-9 and TRBJ2-3, is DTGVSQNPRHKITKRGQNVTFRCDPISEHNRLYWYRQTLGQGPEFLTYFQNEAQLEKSRLLSDRFSAERPKGSFSTLEIQRTEQGDSAMYLCASSLGGSFSTDTQYFGPGTRLTVL.